This record looks at one TCR beta chain sequence and its context. Its antigen remains unidentified. Assay: immunoSEQ multiplex PCR; the TCRdb copy retains only in-frame clones and omits some. The sample consists of 1 million to 1.2 million clones, 60% to 85% of them appearing once. This sample was taken from a study of shared clonotypes between healthy human individuals. Germline CDR1 reads SGHTA; CDR2 reads FQGTGA. The CDR3 covers 13 residues. V lost 2 bases to trimming and J lost 7 bases, with 10 bases between them. Everyone who donated was a Caucasian adult who lived in Nashville, Tennessee. Study-level results: Since donors were few, the genetic and exposure-history diversity represented was limited. Clonotype sharing across donors was expected to vary with sequencing depth. Shared clonotypes across all four donors exceeded non-shared ones in generation probability.

Sequencing was done on a sample of memory CD4+ T cells from PBMCs. Subset described: CD45RA-negative fraction. This clonotype originated in a man between 18 and 29 years old in good health. Some clones in this sample may be carry-over from other donors' samples. This sequence joins TRBV7-3 and TRBJ2-3; D uncertain. CDR3 sequence (DNA): TGTGCCAGCAGCTTACAGGCGACAAATACGCAGTATTTT. Amino acid sequence: CASSLQATNTQYF.